These 4 T cell receptor beta chains were all obtained from the same sample, sequenced in a study of CD8 T cells in Susac syndrome. Random hexamers served to reverse transcribe about 0.5 to 1 ug RNA. TCRdb re-called the immunoSEQ multiplex PCR reads through MiXCR, storing one row per CDR3 protein. The sample lists some 110,000 distinct CDR3 sequences; about 92% were seen once. Sample: CD8+ T cells from PBMCs. Source of these receptors: a human donor with multiple sclerosis.

This chain uses TRBV27 with TRBJ1-5; 7 bases are a match to TRBD1. V trimming: 4 bases; J trimming: 4 bases; junction bases outside the gene matches: 7. Germline CDR1 MNHEY, CDR2 SMNVEV (reference sequence). This CDR3 region has 15 residues. The CDR3 region is CASSSNRGGNQPQHF. The CDR3, as DNA: TGTGCCAGCAGTTCGAACAGGGGAGGAAATCAGCCCCAGCATTTT.

The rearrangement joins TRBV6-6 to TRBJ2-1; 8 bases align to TRBD2. The germline gives CDR1 MNHNY, CDR2 SVGAGI (reference sequence). V was clipped by 6 bases and J by 3 bases; unmatched bases: 10. The CDR3 contains 16 residues. CDR3 residues: CASRLYSAGDYNEQFF. In DNA form, the CDR3 reads TGTGCCAGCAGACTTTACTCAGCGGGAGACTACAATGAGCAGTTCTTC.

Only a few counts were recorded for this clonotype. This chain connects TRBV25-1 to TRBJ2-5; 8 bases are shared with TRBD1. The CDR3 spans 14 residues. The germline V gene has CDR1 MGHDK and CDR2 SYGVNS. V shed 2 bases, J shed 5 bases, and the junction held 4 bases outside the gene matches. CDR3 sequence (DNA): TGTGCCAGCAGTGAAGGACAGGGACGGGAGACCCAGTACTTC. It yields the protein CASSEGQGRETQYF.

The J gene is TRBJ2-5, the V gene TRBV7-9; no firm D call. CDR1 and CDR2 (germline): SEHNR, FQNEAQ (reference sequence). The CDR3 length is 10 residues. The germline V and J ends were trimmed by 8 bases and 1 base, with 2 bases remaining between them. CDR3 DNA sequence: TGTGCCAGCGCCCAAGAGACCCAGTACTTC. Translating gives CASAQETQYF.